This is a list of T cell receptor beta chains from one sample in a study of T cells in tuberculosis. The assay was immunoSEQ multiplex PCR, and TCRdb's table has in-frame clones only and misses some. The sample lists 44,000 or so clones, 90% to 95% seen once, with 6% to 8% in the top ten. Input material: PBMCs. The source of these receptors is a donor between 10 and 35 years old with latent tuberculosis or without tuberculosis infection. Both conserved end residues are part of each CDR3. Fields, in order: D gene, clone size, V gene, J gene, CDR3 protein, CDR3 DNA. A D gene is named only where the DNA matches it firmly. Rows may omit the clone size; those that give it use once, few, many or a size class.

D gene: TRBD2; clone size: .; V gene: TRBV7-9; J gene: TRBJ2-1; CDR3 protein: CASSFAPTSGRAFEQFF; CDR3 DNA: TGTGCCAGCAGCTTCGCCCCGACTAGCGGGAGGGCCTTTGAGCAGTTCTTC
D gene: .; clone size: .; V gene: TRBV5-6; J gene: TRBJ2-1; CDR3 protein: CASSLVAENYNEQFF; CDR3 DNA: TGTGCCAGCAGCTTAGTAGCGGAGAATTACAATGAGCAGTTCTTC
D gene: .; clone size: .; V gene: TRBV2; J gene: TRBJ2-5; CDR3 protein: CASSADYTEETQYF; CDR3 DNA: TGTGCCAGCAGTGCGGACTACACCGAAGAGACCCAGTACTTC
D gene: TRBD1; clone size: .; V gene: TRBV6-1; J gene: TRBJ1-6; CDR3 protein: CASSGTGSSYNSPLHF; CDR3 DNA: TGTGCCAGCAGTGGGACAGGGAGCTCCTATAATTCACCCCTCCACTTT
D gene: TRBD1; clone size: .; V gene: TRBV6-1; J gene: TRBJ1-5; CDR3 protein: CASSEAGTGGLSQHF; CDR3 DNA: TGTGCCAGCAGTGAAGCCGGGACAGGGGGTCTGTCCCAGCATTTT
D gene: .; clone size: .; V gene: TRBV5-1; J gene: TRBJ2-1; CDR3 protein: CASSPLQGVGQFF; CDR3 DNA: TGCGCCAGCAGCCCACTACAGGGAGTAGGCCAGTTCTTC
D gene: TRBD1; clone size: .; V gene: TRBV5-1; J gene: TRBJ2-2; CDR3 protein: CASSHPGQGAAGELFF; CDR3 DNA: TGCGCCAGCAGCCACCCGGGACAGGGGGCGGCCGGGGAGCTGTTTTTT
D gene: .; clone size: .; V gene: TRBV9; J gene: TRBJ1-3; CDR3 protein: CASSVTDGYSGNTIYF; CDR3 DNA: TGTGCCAGCAGCGTTACAGACGGTTACTCTGGAAACACCATATATTTT
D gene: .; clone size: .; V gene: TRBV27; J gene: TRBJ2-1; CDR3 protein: CASSWEQGAYNEQFF; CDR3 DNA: TGTGCCAGCAGTTGGGAACAGGGAGCCTACAATGAGCAGTTCTTC
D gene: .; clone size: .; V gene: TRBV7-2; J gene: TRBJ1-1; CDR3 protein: CASIPFGGNTEAFF; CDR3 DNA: TGTGCCAGCATTCCTTTCGGGGGTAACACTGAAGCTTTCTTT
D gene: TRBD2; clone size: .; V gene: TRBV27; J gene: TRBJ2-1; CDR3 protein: CASSLAGGHHNEQFF; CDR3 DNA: TGTGCCAGCAGCCTAGCGGGAGGGCACCACAATGAGCAGTTCTTC
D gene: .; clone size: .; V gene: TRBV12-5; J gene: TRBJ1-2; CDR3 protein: CASGLPLDSLGYTF; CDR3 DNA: TGTGCTAGTGGTTTACCCCTGGACAGCCTCGGCTACACCTTC
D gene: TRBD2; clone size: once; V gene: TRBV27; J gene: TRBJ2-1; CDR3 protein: CASKKLAGAYNEQFF; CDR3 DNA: TGTGCCAGCAAAAAACTAGCGGGGGCGTACAATGAGCAGTTCTTC
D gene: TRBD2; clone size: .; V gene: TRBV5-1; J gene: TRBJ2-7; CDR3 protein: CASSPGLARYEQYF; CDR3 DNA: TGCGCCAGCAGCCCGGGACTAGCCCGCTACGAGCAGTACTTC
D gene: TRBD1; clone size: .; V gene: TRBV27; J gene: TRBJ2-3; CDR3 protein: CASSVTGDRTDTQYF; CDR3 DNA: TGTGCCAGCAGCGTAACAGGGGACCGCACAGATACGCAGTATTTT
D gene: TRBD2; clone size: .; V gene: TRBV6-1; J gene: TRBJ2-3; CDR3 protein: CASTALAGGLDTQYF; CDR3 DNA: TGTGCCAGCACCGCCCTAGCGGGAGGGTTAGATACGCAGTATTTT
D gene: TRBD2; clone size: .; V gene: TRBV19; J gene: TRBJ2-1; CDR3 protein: CASRLTSGGLREQFF; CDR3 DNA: TGTGCCAGTAGATTGACTAGCGGGGGGTTACGTGAGCAGTTCTTC
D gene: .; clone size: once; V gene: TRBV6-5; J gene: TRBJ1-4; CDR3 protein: CASSPEPERNEKLFF; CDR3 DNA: TGTGCCAGCAGTCCGGAGCCTGAGCGGAATGAAAAACTGTTTTTT
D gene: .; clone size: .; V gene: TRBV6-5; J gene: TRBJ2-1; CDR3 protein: CASRRQSHSYNEQFF; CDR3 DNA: TGTGCCAGCAGAAGACAGTCTCACTCCTACAATGAGCAGTTCTTC
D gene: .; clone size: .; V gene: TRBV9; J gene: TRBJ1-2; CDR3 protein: CASSALGSSRSNYGYTF; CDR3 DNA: TGTGCCAGCAGCGCCCTCGGTTCCTCGCGCTCTAACTATGGCTACACCTTC
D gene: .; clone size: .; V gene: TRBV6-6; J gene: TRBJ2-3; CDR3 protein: CASSYVRAASTDTQYF; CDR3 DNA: TGTGCCAGCAGTTATGTGCGAGCGGCCAGCACAGATACGCAGTATTTT
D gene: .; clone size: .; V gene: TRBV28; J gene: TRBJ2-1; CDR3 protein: CASRSGMWLGEQFF; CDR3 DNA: TGTGCCAGCAGAAGCGGTATGTGGCTTGGTGAGCAGTTCTTC
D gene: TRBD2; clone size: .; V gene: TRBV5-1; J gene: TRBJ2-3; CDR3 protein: CASSLLAGGPGSQYF; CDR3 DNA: TGCGCCAGCAGCTTGCTAGCGGGAGGGCCAGGGTCGCAGTATTTT
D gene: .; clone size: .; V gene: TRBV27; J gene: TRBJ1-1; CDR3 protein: CASSLGGGDTEAFF; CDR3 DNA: TGTGCCAGCAGTTTAGGTGGGGGGGACACTGAAGCTTTCTTT
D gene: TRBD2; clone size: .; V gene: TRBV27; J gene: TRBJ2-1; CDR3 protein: CASSFFQRGYNEQFF; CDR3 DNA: TGTGCCAGCAGTTTTTTCCAGCGGGGGTACAATGAGCAGTTCTTC
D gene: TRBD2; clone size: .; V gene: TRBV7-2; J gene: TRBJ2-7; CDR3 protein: CASSLEASGMYEQYF; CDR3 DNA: TGTGCCAGCAGCTTAGAGGCTAGCGGGATGTACGAGCAGTACTTC
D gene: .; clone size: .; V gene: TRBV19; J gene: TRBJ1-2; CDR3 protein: CASSLPGLVEGYTF; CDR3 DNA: TGTGCCAGTAGTCTCCCAGGACTGGTTGAGGGCTACACCTTC
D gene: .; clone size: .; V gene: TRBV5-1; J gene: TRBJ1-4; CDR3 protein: CASSLEAGELFF; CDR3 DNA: TGCGCCAGCAGCTTGGAGGCAGGTGAACTGTTTTTT
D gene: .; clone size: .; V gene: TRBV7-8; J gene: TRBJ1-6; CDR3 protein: CASNLESSYNSPLHF; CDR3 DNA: TGTGCCAGCAACCTTGAGAGCTCCTATAATTCACCCCTCCACTTT
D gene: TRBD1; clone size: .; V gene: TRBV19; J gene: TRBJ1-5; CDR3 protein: CASNPGDRGHRQPQHF; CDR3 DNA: TGTGCCAGTAACCCAGGAGACAGGGGACATCGACAGCCCCAGCATTTT
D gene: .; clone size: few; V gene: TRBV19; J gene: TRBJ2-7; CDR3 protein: CASSSQGLAYEQYF; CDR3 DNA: TGTGCCAGTAGTTCACAGGGATTGGCCTACGAGCAGTACTTC
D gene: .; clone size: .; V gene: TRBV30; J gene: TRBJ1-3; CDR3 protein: CGSGVSGNTIYF; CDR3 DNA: TGTGGGTCGGGGGTCTCTGGAAACACCATATATTTT
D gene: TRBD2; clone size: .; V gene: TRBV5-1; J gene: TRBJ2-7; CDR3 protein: CASSNPTGGRYEQYF; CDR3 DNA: TGCGCCAGCAGCAATCCGACGGGGGGACGTTACGAGCAGTACTTC
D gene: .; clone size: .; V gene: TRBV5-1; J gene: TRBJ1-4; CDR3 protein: CASSYDPGPGEKLFF; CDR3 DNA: TGCGCCAGCAGCTACGACCCGGGCCCGGGGGAAAAACTGTTTTTT
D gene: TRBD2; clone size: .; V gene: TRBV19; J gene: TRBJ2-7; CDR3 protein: CASSKPGGLSYEQYF; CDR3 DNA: TGTGCCAGTAGTAAGCCGGGGGGATTATCTTACGAGCAGTACTTC
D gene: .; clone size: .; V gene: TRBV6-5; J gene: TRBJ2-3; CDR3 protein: CASSYRSSTDTQYF; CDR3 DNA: TGTGCCAGCAGTTACAGGAGTAGCACAGATACGCAGTATTTT
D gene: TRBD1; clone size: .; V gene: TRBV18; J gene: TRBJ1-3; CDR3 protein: CASSLDREVGTIYF; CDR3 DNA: TGTGCCAGCTCACTAGACAGGGAAGTCGGCACCATATATTTT
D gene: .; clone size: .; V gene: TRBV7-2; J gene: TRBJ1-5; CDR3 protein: CASSLRGFNNQPQHF; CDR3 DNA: TGTGCCAGCAGCTTAAGGGGGTTTAACAATCAGCCCCAGCATTTT
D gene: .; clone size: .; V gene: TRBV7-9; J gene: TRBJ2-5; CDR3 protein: CASSASQYQETQYF; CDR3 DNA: TGTGCCAGCAGCGCATCGCAGTACCAAGAGACCCAGTACTTC
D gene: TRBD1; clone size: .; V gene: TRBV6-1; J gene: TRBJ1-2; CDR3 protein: CASSVRDRAFSNYGYTF; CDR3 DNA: TGTGCCAGCAGTGTCCGGGACAGGGCTTTTTCTAACTATGGCTACACCTTC
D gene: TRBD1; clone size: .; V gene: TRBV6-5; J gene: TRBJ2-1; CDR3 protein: CASSYGTVFMANEQFF; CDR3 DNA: TGTGCCAGCAGTTACGGGACAGTCTTCATGGCCAATGAGCAGTTCTTC
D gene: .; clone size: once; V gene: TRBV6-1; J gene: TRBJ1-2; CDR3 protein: CASSEVGVHYGYTF; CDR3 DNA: TGTGCCAGCAGTGAAGTGGGAGTTCACTATGGCTACACCTTC
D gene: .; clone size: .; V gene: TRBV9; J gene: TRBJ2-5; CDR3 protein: CASSVGAGEETQYF; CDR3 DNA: TGTGCCAGCAGCGTAGGAGCGGGTGAAGAGACCCAGTACTTC
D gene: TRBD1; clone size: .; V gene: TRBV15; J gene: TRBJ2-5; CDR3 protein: CATSRLWDREVMETQYF; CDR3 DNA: TGTGCCACCAGCAGGCTGTGGGACAGGGAGGTAATGGAGACCCAGTACTTC
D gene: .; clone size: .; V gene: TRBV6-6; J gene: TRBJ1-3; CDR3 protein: CASRGEISGNTIYF; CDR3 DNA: TGTGCCAGCAGAGGGGAAATCTCTGGAAACACCATATATTTT
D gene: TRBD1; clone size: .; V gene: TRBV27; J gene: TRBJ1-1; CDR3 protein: CASSLQGAGTEAFF; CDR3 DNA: TGTGCCAGCAGTTTACAGGGGGCTGGAACTGAAGCTTTCTTT
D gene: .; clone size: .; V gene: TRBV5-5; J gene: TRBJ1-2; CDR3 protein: CASSLSRDLSGYTF; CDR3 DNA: TGTGCCAGCAGCTTGTCGAGGGATCTCAGTGGCTACACCTTC
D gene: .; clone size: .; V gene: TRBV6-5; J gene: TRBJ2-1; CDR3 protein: CASRLNNEQFF; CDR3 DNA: TGTGCCAGCAGATTAAACAATGAGCAGTTCTTC
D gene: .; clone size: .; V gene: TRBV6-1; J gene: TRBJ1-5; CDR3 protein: CASSEARRDQPQHF; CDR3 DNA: TGTGCCAGCAGTGAAGCTCGCAGGGATCAGCCCCAGCATTTT